This T cell receptor beta chain appears in the sequencing data of a study of memory CD4+ T cells and cytomegalovirus serostatus. About the study: Of the healthy Belgian adults, eight or nine were CMV seropositive and more than 20 seronegative.

Single viable CD3+CD4+CD8-CD45RO+ cells were sorted as the memory CD4+ T cells. CD4+ T cells were isolated by positive magnetic selection. Generated by immunoSEQ multiplex PCR, the TCRdb table keeps only in-frame clones and is missing some. The profile shows 52,000 or so clones, around 76% of them singletons. Concerning this clone itself: Its specificity is not known.

Broader study findings: CMV serostatus prediction reached median AUC about 0.95, or 0.9 with US-trained model.

The CDR3 has 14 residues. Looked up from germline, CDR1 is LNHDA and CDR2 is SQIVND (reference sequence). V was clipped by 4 bases and J by 2 bases, with 11 bases between them. This chain uses TRBV19 with TRBJ1-2; D is unclear. The TCR was taken from an adult in good health and CMV-seronegative. Sample: memory CD4+ T cells from blood. The CDR3 is CASSKGGWNYGYTF. The CDR3, as DNA: TGTGCCAGTAGTAAGGGAGGTTGGAACTATGGCTACACCTTC.